The clone carrying this T cell receptor (beta chain) showed up just once. Its specificity is not known. Produced via immunoSEQ multiplex PCR; TCRdb's table is partial and in-frame only. The sample yields some 200,000 clones, 86% seen once. This sample was included in a study of cytomegalovirus exposure and HLA in healthy donors. Across the whole study: The roughly 120 validation repertoires used the same platform as the roughly 700 first-cohort repertoires (as reported by a later analysis).

Separation from the approximately 670-subject first cohort characterized the 120-subject validation cohort, to which the donors belonged. CDR3 length equals 13 residues. The germline CDR1 and CDR2 sequences are SNHLY and FYNNEI. J was trimmed by 8 bases and V by 8 bases; bases with no gene match: 8. Study outcomes and limitations: In vitro, a few CMV-associated chains proved specific for CMV antigens. For cytomegalovirus status, the classifier reportedly gave diagnoses with high specificity and sensitivity.

The sequence was collected from a young man in good health and CMV-seropositive. Sequencing was carried out using PBMCs. The chain uses TRBV2 and TRBJ1-4, with 7 bases fitting TRBD1. The CDR3 reads CASRQGGGEKLFF. The DNA for the CDR3 is TGTGCCAGCCGGCAGGGGGGAGGCGAAAAACTGTTTTTT.